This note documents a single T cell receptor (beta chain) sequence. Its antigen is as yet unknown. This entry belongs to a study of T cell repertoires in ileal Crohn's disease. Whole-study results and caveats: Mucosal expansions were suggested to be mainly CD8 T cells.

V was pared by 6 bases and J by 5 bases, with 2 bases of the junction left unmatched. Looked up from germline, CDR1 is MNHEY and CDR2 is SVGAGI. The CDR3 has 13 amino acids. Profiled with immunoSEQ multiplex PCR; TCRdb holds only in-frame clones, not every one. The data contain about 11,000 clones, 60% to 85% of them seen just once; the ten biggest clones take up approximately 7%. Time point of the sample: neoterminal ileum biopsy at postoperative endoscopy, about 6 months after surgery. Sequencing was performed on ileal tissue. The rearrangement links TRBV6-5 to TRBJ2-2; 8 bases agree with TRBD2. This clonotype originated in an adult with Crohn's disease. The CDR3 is CASRASGTGELFF. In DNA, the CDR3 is TGTGCCAGCAGGGCTAGCGGGACCGGGGAGCTGTTTTTT.